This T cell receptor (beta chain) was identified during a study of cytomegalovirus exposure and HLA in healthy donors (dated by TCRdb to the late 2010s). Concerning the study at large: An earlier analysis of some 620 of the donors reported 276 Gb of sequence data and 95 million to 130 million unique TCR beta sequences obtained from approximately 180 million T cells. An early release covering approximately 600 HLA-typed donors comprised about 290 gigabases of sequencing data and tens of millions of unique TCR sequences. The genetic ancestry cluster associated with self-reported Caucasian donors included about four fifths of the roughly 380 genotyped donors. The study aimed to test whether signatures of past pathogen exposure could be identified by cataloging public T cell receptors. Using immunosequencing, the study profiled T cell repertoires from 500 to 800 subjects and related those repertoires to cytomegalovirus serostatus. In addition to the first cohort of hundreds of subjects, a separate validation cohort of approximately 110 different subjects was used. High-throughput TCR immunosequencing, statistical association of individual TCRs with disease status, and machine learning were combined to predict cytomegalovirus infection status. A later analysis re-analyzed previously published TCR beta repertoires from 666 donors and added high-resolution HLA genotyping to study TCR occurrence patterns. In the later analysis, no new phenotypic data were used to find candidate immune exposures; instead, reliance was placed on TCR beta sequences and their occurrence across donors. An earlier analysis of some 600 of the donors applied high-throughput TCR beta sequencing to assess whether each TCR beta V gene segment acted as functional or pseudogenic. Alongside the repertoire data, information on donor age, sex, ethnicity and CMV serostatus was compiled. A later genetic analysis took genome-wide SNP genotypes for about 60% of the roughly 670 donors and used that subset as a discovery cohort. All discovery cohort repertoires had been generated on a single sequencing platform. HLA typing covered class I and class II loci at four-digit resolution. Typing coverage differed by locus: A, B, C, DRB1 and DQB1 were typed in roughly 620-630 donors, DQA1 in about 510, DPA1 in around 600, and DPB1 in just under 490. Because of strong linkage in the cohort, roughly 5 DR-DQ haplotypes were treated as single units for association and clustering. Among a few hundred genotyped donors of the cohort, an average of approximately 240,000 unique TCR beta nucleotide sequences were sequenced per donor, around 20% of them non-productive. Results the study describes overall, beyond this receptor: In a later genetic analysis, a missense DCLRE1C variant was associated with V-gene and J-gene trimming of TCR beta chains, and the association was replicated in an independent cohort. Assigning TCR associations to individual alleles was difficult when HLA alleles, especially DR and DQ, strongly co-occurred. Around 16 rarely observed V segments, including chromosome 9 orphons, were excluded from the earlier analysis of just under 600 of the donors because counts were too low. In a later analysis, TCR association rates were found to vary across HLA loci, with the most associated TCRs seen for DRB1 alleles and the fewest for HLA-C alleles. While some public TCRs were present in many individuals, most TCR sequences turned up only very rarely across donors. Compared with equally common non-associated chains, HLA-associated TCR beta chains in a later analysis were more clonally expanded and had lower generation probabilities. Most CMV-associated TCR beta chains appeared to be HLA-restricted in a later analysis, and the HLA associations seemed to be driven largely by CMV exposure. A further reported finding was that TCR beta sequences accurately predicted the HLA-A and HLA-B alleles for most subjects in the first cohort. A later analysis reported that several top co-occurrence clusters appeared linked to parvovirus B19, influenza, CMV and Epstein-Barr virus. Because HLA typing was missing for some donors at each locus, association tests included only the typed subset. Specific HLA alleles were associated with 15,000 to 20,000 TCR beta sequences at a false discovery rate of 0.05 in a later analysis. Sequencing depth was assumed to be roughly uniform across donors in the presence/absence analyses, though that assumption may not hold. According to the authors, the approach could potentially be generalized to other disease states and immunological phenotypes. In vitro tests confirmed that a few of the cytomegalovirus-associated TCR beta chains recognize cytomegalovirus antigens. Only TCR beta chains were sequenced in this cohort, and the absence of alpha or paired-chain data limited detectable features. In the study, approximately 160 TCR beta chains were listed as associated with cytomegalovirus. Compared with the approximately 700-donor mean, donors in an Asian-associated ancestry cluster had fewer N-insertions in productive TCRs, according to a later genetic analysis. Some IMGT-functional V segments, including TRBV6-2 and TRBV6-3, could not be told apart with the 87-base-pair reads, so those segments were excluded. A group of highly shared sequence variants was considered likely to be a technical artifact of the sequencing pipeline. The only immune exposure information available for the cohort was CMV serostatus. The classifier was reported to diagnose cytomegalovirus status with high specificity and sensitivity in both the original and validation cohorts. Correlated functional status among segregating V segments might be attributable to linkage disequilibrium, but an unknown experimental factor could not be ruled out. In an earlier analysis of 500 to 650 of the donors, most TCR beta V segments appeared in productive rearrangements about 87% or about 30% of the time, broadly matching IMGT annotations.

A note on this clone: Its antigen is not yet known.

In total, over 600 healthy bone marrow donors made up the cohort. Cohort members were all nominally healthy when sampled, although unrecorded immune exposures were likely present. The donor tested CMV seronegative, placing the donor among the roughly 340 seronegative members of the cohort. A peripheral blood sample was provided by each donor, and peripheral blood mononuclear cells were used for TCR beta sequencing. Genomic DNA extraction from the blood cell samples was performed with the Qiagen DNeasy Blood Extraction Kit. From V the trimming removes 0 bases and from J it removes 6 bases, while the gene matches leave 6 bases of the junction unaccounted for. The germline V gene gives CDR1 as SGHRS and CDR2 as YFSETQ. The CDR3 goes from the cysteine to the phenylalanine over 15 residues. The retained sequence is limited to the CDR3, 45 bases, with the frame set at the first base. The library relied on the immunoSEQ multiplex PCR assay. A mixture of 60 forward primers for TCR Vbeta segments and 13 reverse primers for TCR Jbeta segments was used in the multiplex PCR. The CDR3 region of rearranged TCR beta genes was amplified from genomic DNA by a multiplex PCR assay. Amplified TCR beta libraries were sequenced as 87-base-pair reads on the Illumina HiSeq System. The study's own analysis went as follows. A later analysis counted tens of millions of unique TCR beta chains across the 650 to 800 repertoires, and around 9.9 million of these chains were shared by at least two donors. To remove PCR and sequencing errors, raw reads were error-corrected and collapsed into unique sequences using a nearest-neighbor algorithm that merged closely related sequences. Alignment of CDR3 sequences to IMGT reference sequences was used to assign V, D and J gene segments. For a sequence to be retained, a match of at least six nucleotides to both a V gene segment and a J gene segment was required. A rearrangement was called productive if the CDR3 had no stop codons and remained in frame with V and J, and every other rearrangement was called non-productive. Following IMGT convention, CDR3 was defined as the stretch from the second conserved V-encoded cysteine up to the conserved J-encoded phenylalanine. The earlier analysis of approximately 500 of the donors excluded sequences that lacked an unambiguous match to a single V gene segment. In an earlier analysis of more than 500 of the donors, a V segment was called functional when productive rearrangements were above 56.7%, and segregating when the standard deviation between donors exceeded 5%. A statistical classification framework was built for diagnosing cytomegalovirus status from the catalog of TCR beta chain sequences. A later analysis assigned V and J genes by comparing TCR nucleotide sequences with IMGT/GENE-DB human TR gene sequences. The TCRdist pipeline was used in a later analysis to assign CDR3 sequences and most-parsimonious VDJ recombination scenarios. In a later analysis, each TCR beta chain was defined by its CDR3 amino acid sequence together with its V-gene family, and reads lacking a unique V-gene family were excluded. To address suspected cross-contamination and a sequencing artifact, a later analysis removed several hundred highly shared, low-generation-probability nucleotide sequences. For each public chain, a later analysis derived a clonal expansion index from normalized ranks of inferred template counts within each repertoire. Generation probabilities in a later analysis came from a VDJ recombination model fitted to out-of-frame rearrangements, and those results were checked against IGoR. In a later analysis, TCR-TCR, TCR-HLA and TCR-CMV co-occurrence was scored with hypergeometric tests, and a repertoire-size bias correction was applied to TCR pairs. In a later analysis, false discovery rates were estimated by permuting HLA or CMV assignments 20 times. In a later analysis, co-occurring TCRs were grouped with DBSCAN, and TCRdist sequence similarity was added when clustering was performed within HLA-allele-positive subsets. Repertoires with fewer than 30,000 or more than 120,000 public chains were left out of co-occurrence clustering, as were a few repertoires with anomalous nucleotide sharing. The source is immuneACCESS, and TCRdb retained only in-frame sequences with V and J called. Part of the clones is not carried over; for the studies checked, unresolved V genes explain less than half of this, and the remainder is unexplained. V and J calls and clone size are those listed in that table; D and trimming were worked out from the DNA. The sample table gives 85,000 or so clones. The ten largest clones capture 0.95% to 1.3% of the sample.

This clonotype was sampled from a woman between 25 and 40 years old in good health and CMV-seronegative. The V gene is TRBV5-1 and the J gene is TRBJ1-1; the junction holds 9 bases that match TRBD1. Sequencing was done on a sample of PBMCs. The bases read TGCGCCAGCAGCTTGGGAGGGACAGGGCTTCCTGAAGCTTTCTTT. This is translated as CASSLGGTGLPEAFF.